This T cell receptor (beta chain) was captured by sequencing in a study of T cell changes during pregnancy in multiple sclerosis. The assay was immunoSEQ multiplex PCR, and TCRdb's table has in-frame clones only and misses some. The profile covers under 45,000 clones, with 90% to 95% appearing a single time and roughly 0.67% taken by the ten largest. This CDR3 is 15 amino acids long. Germline V gene data show CDR1 as SGHDN and CDR2 as FVKESK. V lost 3 bases, J lost 1 base, and 5 bases stayed unmatched. This TCR derives from a female donor with multiple sclerosis, enrolled in a pregnancy study. This sequence joins TRBV14 and TRBJ2-5; 7 bases match TRBD1. The sequencing used CD4+ T cells from peripheral blood mononuclear cells, collected in the third trimester of pregnancy. The CDR3 loop is CASSHRGQVQETQYF. CDR3 nucleotide sequence: TGTGCCAGCAGCCACCGCGGACAGGTCCAAGAGACCCAGTACTTC.